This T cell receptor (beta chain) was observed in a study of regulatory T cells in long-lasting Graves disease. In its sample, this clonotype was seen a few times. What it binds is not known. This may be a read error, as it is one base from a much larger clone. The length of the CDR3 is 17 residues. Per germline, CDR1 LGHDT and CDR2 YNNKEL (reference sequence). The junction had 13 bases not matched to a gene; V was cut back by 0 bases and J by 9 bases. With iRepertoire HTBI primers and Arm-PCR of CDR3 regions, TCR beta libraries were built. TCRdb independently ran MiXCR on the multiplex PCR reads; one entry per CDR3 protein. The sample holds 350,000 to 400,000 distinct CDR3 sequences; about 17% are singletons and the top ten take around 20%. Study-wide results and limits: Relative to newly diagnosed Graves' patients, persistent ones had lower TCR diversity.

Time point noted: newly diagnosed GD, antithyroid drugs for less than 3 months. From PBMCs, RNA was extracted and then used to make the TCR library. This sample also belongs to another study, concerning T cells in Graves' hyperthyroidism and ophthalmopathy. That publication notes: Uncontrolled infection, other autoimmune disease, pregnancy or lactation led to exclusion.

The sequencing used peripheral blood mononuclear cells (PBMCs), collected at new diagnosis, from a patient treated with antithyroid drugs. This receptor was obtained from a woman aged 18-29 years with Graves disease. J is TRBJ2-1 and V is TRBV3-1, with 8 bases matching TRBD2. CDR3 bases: TGTGCCAGCAGCCAAGATTCGGAGGCTAGCGGGTATGGTGAGCAGTTCTTC. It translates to CASSQDSEASGYGEQFF.